This is a list of T cell receptor beta chains from one sample in a study of blood T cell repertoires in COVID-19. Here immunoSEQ multiplex PCR was the method, and the copy in TCRdb shows in-frame clones only, minus some. Of over 200,000 clones listed, approximately 81% are singletons. Material: peripheral blood. The receptors derive from a woman aged 80 or older with acute or convalescent COVID-19. Each CDR3 is given with its conserved first and last residue. The D gene is left open where the match is weak. Clone size, where shown, is once, few, many, or a class for clones that have expanded.

TRBJ1-6	TRBD1	NA	TRBV19	TGTGCCAGTAGTACCCTCCAGGGGGCAGCAGGATCACCCCTCCACTTT	CASSTLQGAAGSPLHF
TRBJ1-5	TRBD1	NA	TRBV10-2	TGCGCCACCCGACAGGGAGGCAATCAGCCCCAGCATTTT	CATRQGGNQPQHF
TRBJ1-2	NA	once	TRBV10-3	TGTGCCATCAGTCCTGAGGGCCTCCCCCTTTTCTATGGCTACACCTTC	CAISPEGLPLFYGYTF
TRBJ2-1	TRBD1	once	TRBV4-1	TGCGCCAGCAGCCAAGATTATCAGGCGACAGGGCGGAATGAGCAGTTCTTC	CASSQDYQATGRNEQFF
TRBJ1-1	TRBD1	NA	TRBV11-2	TGTGCCAGCAGCTTCGGGACAGGGGGCACTGAAGCTTTCTTT	CASSFGTGGTEAFF
TRBJ1-6	NA	NA	TRBV28	TGTGCCACCTTCAACCTCAGGGTTCAGAATTCACCCCTCCACTTT	CATFNLRVQNSPLHF
TRBJ2-2	TRBD2	NA	TRBV30	TGTGCCTGCGGGAGGGCCCTTACCGGGGAGCTGTTTTTT	CACGRALTGELFF
TRBJ2-7	TRBD2	NA	TRBV12-3/TRBV12-4	TGTGCCAGCAGAATAGCGGGTCCTGGGGAGCAGTACTTC	CASRIAGPGEQYF
TRBJ2-5	NA	NA	TRBV12-3/TRBV12-4	TGTGCCAGCAGCCACGGACAGTTGGAGACCCAGTACTTC	CASSHGQLETQYF
TRBJ2-1	TRBD1	NA	TRBV7-2	TGTGCCAGCAGCTTGGAAGGGACAGAGTCCTACAATGAGCAGTTCTTC	CASSLEGTESYNEQFF
TRBJ2-1	NA	NA	TRBV21-1	TGTGCCAGCAGCGGACACCAGGGACAGGGGTTGGGCAATGAGCAGTTCTTC	CASSGHQGQGLGNEQFF
TRBJ2-5	TRBD1	once	TRBV9	TGTGCCAGCAGCGGGCGCAGGGGGCACGGAGAGACCCAGTACTTC	CASSGRRGHGETQYF
TRBJ2-2	TRBD1	NA	TRBV5-4	TGTGCCAGCAGCTGGGCCACAGGGGCGAACACCGGGGAGCTGTTTTTT	CASSWATGANTGELFF
TRBJ1-1	NA	once	TRBV7-2	TGTGCCAGCAGCTTAGGGGGGGGTATGAACACTGAAGCTTTCTTT	CASSLGGGMNTEAFF
TRBJ1-5	NA	NA	TRBV4-1	TGCGCCAGCAGCCAAGATTGGGCCAGGGGAAATCAGCCCCAGCATTTT	CASSQDWARGNQPQHF
TRBJ1-2	TRBD1	NA	TRBV10-2	TGCGCCAGCAGTGAAACCGGGACAGGGGGCGCATACTATGGCTACACCTTC	CASSETGTGGAYYGYTF